This T cell receptor (beta chain) stems from a study of T cells in tumors after PD-1 blockade. To note about this clone: Antigen: not known.

Profiling relied on immunoSEQ multiplex PCR, and the TCRdb table lists in-frame clones only, not all of them. This table holds some 43,000 clones, 65% to 85% found once. Findings and caveats of the study: Some novel exhausted tumor clones appeared in pre-treatment blood, suggesting peripheral recruitment.

The germline CDR1 and CDR2 sequences are MGHRA and YSYEKL. CDR3 size: 16 residues. The junction had 4 bases not matched to a gene; V was cut back by 0 bases and J by 1 base. This TCR derives from a human donor with basal cell carcinoma. J is TRBJ1-1 and V is TRBV4-1, with TRBD1 identical over 8 bases. This specimen was PBMCs, taken before anti-PD-1 treatment. The CDR3 DNA follows: TGCGCCAGCAGCCAAGATTCAGGGGGCGGGAACACTGAAGCTTTCTTT. As protein: CASSQDSGGGNTEAFF.